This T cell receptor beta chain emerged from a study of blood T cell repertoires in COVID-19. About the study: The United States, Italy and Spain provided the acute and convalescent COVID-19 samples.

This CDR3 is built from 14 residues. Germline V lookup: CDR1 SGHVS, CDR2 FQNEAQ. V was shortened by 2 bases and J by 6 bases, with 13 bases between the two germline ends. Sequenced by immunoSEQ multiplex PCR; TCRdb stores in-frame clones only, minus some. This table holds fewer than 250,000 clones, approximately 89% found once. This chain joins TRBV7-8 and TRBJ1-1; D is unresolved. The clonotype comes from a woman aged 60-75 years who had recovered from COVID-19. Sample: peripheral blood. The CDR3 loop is CASSLLVIAAEAFF. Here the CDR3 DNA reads TGTGCCAGCAGCTTATTGGTCATAGCGGCTGAAGCTTTCTTT.